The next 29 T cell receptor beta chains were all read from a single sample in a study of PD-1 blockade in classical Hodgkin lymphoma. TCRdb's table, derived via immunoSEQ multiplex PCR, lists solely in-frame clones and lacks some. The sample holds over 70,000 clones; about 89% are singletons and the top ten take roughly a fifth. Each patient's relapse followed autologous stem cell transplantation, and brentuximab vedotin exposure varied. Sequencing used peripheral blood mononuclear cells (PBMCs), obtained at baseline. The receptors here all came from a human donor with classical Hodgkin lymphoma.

Here the CDR3 DNA reads TGTGCCAGCACCCCCTTGCAGGGAATCGGCGAGCAGTACTTC. This gives the protein CASTPLQGIGEQYF. The V gene is TRBV5-6, the J gene TRBJ2-7, with D possibly being TRBD1 (5 bases). Germline V gene lookup returns CDR1 SGHDT and CDR2 YYEEEE. CDR3 length: 14 residues. V was trimmed by 6 bases and J by 6 bases, leaving 19 bases between them.

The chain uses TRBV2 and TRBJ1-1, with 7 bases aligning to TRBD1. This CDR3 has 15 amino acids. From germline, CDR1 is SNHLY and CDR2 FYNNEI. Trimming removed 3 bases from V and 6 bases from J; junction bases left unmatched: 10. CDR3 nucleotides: TGTGCCAGCAGTGATTTCAGGGGGGTTCTGGCTGAAGCTTTCTTT. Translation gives CASSDFRGVLAEAFF.

The CDR3 DNA reads as TGTGCCAGCAGTCCAAGGGGGACAGGGATGATTGGACTTACCTACAATGAGCAGTTCTTC. Its protein product is CASSPRGTGMIGLTYNEQFF. The chain uses TRBV27 and TRBJ2-1; 9 nucleotides align to TRBD1. In germline, CDR1 is MNHEY, CDR2 SMNVEV (reference sequence). Trimming took 5 bases from V and 2 from J; bases not matched to a gene: 19. The CDR3 consists of 20 residues.

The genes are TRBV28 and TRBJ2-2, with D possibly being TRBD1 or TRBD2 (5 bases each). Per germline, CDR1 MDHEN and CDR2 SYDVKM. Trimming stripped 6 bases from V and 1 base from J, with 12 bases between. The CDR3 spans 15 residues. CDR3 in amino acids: CASRGEGLNTGELFF. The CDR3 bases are TGTGCCAGCAGGGGGGAAGGGCTGAACACCGGGGAGCTGTTTTTT.

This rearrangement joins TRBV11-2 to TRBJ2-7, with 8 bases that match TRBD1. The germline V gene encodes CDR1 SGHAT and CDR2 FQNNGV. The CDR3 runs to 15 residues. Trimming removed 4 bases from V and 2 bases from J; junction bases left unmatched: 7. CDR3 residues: CASSSSRGRAYEQYF. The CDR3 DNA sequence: TGTGCCAGCAGCTCGTCCAGGGGGCGAGCCTACGAGCAGTACTTC.

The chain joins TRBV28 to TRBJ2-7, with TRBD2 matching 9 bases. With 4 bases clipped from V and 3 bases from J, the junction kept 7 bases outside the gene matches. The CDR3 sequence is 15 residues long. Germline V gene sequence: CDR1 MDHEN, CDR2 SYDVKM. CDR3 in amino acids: CASSSVAGVGYEQYF. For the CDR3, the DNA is TGTGCCAGCAGTTCCGTAGCGGGAGTAGGCTACGAGCAGTACTTC.

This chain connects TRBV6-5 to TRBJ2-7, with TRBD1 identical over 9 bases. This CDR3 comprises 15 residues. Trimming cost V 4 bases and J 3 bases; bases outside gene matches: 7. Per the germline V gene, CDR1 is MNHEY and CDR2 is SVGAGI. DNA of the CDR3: TGTGCCAGCAGTTTTTCCGGGACAGGGAACTACGAGCAGTACTTC. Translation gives CASSFSGTGNYEQYF.

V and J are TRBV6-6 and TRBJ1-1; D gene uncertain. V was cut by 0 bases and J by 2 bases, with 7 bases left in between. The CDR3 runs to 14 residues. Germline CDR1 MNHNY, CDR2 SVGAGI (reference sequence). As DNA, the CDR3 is TGTGCCAGCAGTTACTCCGGGCATAACACTGAAGCTTTCTTT. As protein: CASSYSGHNTEAFF.

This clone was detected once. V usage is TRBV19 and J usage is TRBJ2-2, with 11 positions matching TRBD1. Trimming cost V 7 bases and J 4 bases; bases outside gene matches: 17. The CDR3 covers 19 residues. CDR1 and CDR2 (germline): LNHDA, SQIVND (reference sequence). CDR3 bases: TGTGCCAGTAATAGGGACAGGGGGAGCGGTCGGCTTTTCACCGGGGAGCTGTTTTTT. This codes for CASNRDRGSGRLFTGELFF.

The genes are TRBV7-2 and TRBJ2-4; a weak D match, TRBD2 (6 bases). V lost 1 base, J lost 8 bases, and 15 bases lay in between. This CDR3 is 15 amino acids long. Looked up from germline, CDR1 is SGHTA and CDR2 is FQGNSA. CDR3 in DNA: TGTGCCAGCAGCTTAGGCGGGGACCTTGGGTACATTCAGTACTTC. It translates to CASSLGGDLGYIQYF.

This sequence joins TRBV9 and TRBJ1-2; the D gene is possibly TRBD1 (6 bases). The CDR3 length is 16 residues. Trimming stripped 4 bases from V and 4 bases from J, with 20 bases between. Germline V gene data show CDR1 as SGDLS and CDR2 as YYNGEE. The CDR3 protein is CASSPRWTARIYGYTF. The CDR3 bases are TGTGCCAGCAGCCCGAGATGGACAGCGCGAATCTATGGCTACACCTTC. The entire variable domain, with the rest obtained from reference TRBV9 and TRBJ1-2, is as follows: DSGVTQTPKHLITATGQRVTLRCSPRSGDLSVYWYQQSLDQGLQFLIQYYNGEERAKGNILERFSAQQFPDLHSELNLSSLELGDSALYFCASSPRWTARIYGYTFGSGTRLTVV.

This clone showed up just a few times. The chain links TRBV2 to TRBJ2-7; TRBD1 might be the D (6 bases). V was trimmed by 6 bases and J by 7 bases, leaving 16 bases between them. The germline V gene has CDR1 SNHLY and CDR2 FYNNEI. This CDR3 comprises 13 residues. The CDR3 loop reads CASSSEQGMEQYF. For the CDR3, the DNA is TGTGCCAGCAGCTCAGAACAGGGTATGGAGCAGTACTTC.

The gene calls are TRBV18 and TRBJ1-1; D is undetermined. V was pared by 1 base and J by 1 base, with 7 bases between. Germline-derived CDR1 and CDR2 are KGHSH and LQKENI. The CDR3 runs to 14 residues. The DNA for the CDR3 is TGTGCCAGCTCACCACAGGGTAGGAACACTGAAGCTTTCTTT. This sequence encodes CASSPQGRNTEAFF. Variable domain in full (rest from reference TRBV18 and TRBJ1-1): NAGVMQNPRHLVRRRGQEARLRCSPMKGHSHVYWYRQLPEEGLKFMVYLQKENIIDESGMPKERFSAEFPKEGPSILRIQQVVRGDSAAYFCASSPQGRNTEAFFGQGTRLTVV.

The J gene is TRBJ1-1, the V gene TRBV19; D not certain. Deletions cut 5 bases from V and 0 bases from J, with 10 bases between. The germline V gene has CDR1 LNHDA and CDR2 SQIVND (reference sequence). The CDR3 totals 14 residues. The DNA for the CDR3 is TGTGCCAGTAGTTACGGCAGGATGAACACTGAAGCTTTCTTT. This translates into CASSYGRMNTEAFF.

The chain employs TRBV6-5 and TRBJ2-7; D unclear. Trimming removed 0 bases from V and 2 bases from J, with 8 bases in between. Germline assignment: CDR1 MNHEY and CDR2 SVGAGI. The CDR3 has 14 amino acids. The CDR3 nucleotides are TGTGCCAGCAGTTACTCTACAACCGCCTACGAGCAGTACTTC. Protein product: CASSYSTTAYEQYF.

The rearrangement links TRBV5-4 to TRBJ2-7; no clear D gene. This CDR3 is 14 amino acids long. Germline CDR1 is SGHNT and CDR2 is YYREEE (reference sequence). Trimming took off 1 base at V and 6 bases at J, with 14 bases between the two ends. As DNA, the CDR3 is TGTGCCAGCAGCTTGTCAGCGAACAACCCCGAGCAGTACTTC. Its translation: CASSLSANNPEQYF.

The CDR3 protein is CAAPPLGIQPQHF. The DNA of the CDR3 is TGTGCCGCCCCCCCGCTTGGAATCCAGCCCCAGCATTTT. This chain links TRBV11-3 with TRBJ1-5; D not resolved. This CDR3 comprises 13 residues. Germline lookup yields CDR1 SGHNT and CDR2 YENEEA. The germline V and J ends were trimmed by 11 bases and 7 bases, with 18 bases remaining between them.

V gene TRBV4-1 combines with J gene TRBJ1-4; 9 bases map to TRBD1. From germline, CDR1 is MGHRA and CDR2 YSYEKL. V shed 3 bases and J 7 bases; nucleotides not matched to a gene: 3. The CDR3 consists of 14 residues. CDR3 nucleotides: TGCGCCAGCAGCCAGGGACAGGGTGGTGAAAAACTGTTTTTT. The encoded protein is CASSQGQGGEKLFF.

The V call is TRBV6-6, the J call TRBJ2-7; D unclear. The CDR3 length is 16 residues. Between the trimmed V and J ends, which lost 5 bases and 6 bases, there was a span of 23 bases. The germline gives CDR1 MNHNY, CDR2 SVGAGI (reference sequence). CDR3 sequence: CASSPSSPWSTIEQYF. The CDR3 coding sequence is TGTGCCAGCAGTCCCTCCTCCCCCTGGAGCACCATCGAGCAGTACTTC.

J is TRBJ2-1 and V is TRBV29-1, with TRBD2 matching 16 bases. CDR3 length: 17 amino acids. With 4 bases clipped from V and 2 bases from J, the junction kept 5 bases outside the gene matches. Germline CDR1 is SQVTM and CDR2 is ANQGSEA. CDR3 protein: CSVGGLAGGVTYNEQFF. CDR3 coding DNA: TGCAGCGTTGGGGGACTAGCGGGAGGGGTAACCTACAATGAGCAGTTCTTC.

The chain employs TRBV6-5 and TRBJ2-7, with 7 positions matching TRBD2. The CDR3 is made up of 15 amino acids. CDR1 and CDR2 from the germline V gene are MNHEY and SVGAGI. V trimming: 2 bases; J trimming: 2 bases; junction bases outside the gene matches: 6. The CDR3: CASSYGLGGTYEQYF. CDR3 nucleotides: TGTGCCAGCAGTTACGGTTTGGGAGGGACCTACGAGCAGTACTTC.

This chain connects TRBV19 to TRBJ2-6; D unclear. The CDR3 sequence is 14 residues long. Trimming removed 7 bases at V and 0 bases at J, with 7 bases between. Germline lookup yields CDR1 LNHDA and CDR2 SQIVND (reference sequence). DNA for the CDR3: TGTGCCAGTAAGGCCATCTCTGGGGCCAACGTCCTGACTTTC. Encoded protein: CASKAISGANVLTF.

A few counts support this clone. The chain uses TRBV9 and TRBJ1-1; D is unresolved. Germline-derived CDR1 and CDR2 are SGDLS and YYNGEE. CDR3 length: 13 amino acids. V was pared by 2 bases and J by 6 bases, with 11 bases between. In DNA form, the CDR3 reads TGTGCCAGCAGCGTGTGGGGTAGCGCTGAAGCTTTCTTT. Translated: CASSVWGSAEAFF.

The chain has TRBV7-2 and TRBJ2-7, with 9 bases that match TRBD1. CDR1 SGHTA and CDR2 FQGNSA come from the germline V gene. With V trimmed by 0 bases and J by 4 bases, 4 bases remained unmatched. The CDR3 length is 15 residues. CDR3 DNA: TGTGCCAGCAGCTTAGCTGGACAGGGGACATACGAGCAGTACTTC. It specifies CASSLAGQGTYEQYF.

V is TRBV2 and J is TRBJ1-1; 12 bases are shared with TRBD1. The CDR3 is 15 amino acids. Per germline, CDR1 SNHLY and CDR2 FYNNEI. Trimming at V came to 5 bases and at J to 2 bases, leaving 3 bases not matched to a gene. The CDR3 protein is CASSWGQGANTEAFF. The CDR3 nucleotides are TGTGCCAGCAGTTGGGGACAGGGGGCTAACACTGAAGCTTTCTTT.

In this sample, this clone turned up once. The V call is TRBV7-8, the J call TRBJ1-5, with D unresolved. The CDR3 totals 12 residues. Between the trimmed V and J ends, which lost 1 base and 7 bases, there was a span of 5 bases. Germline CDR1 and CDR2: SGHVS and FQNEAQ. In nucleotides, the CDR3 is TGTGCCAGCAGCTTAGGTGGGCAGCCCCAGCATTTT. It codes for CASSLGGQPQHF.

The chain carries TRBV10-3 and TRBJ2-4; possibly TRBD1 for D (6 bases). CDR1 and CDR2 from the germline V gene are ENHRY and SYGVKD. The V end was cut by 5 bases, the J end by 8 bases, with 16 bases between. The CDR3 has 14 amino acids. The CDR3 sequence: CAISTGTFGDIQYF. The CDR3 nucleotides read TGTGCCATCAGTACCGGGACATTTGGGGACATTCAGTACTTC.

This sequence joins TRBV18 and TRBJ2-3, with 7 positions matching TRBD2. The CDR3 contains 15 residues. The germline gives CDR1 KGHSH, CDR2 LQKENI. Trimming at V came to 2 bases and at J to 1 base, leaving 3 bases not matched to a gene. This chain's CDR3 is CASSPRLAGTDTQYF. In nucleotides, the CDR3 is TGTGCCAGCTCACCAAGGCTAGCGGGCACAGATACGCAGTATTTT.

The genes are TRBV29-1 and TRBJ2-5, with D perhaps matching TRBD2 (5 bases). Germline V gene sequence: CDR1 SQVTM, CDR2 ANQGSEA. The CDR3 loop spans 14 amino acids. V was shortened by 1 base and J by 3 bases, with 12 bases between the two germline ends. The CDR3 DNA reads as TGCAGCGTTGAAGGGTGGGCCGGGGAAGAGACCCAGTACTTC. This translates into CSVEGWAGEETQYF.